The 28 T cell receptor beta chains given below trace back to one sample, sequenced in a study of technical replicates of blood from several donors. TCRdb's copy holds only in-frame clones and misses some; the assay was immunoSEQ multiplex PCR. The repertoire consists of 65,000 to 80,000 clones, with more than 85% occurring once and the leading ten covering roughly 0.36%. The sample consisted of T cells isolated from PBMCs. These TCRs come from a human donor in good health.

This chain joins TRBV30 and TRBJ2-3, with TRBD2 matching 9 bases. Germline lookup yields CDR1 GTSNPN and CDR2 SVGIG (reference sequence). There are 14 residues in the CDR3. J gave up 2 bases and V 2 bases, and 2 bases lay outside the gene matches. The CDR3 nucleotides are TGTGCCTGGAGTAAGGGACTAGCCACAGATACGCAGTATTTT. The encoded protein is CAWSKGLATDTQYF.

The chain uses TRBV28 and TRBJ1-1; unclear D gene. The ends were cut back, 6 bases at V and 8 bases at J, with 10 bases in the middle. The CDR3 has 11 amino acids. Looked up from germline, CDR1 is MDHEN and CDR2 is SYDVKM. The CDR3 DNA reads as TGTGCCAGCAGGCGAGCGGTGGAAGCTTTCTTT. This gives the protein CASRRAVEAFF.

The chain links TRBV7-2 to TRBJ2-7; D gene unclear. Per the germline V gene, CDR1 is SGHTA and CDR2 is FQGNSA. CDR3 length equals 13 residues. V was clipped by 4 bases and J by 4 bases, with 11 bases between them. Written as DNA, the CDR3 is TGTGCCAGCAGCTCCCCTCAACGGTACGAGCAGTACTTC. Translated, it gives CASSSPQRYEQYF.

This clone was detected once. The J gene is TRBJ1-3, the V gene TRBV9, with 11 bases that match TRBD1. V was pared by 4 bases and J by 6 bases, with 9 bases of the junction left unmatched. The CDR3 has 16 residues. From germline, CDR1 is SGDLS and CDR2 YYNGEE. The CDR3 here is CASSRGQGVIENTIYF. The DNA of the CDR3 is TGTGCCAGCAGCAGGGGACAGGGGGTAATTGAAAACACCATATATTTT. The full variable domain, its missing parts supplied by reference TRBV9 and TRBJ1-3, is DSGVTQTPKHLITATGQRVTLRCSPRSGDLSVYWYQQSLDQGLQFLIQYYNGEERAKGNILERFSAQQFPDLHSELNLSSLELGDSALYFCASSRGQGVIENTIYFGEGSWLTVV.

J is TRBJ1-3 and V is TRBV28; 7 nucleotides match TRBD1. J gave up 4 bases and V 2 bases, and 14 bases lay outside the gene matches. The CDR3 spans 18 residues. The germline V gene has CDR1 MDHEN and CDR2 SYDVKM. For the CDR3, the DNA is TGTGCCAGCAGTTTAAGGGGGAGGCTACGGGACAGCGGAAACACCATATATTTT. Amino acid sequence: CASSLRGRLRDSGNTIYF.

The V gene is TRBV7-8, the J gene TRBJ1-1; possible D gene TRBD1, 5 bases. This CDR3 is built from 12 residues. In germline, CDR1 is SGHVS, CDR2 FQNEAQ. Trimming removed 5 bases from V and 5 bases from J, with 9 bases in between. CDR3 in amino acids: CASSRGGTEAFF. The CDR3 nucleotides read TGTGCCAGCAGCCGTGGGGGGACTGAAGCTTTCTTT.

Details on this clone: The CDR3 does not end in the conserved phenylalanine or tryptophan, so this is likely a read error. It is unclear where the CDR3 begins or ends on the DNA, so no DNA is shown, and the CDR3 is as TCRdb lists it. The J gene is TRBJ2-4, the V gene TRBV27; TRBD2 is the table's D call and was not checked against the DNA. The germline V gene has CDR1 MNHEY and CDR2 SMNVEV (reference sequence). Including both end residues, the CDR3 is 10 amino acids long. The CDR3 region is CASKGTRRSN.

This chain joins TRBV6-6 and TRBJ1-5; 7 positions agree with TRBD1. Germline CDR1 reads MNHNY; CDR2 reads SVGAGI (reference sequence). J gave up 4 bases and V 2 bases, and 5 bases lay outside the gene matches. This CDR3 is 15 amino acids long. CDR3 sequence: CASSYGTELNQPQHF. CDR3 sequence (DNA): TGTGCCAGCAGTTACGGGACAGAACTAAATCAGCCCCAGCATTTT.

This clone was observed once. The rearrangement joins TRBV21-1 to TRBJ2-3; the table gives TRBD1 as D, unverified against the DNA. TRBV21-1 is termed a pseudogene. CDR3 length equals 17 residues. CDR3 sequence: CASSKAGQGEVTDTQYF. CDR3 in DNA: TGTGCCAGCAGCAAAGCGGGTCAGGGGGAGGTCACAGATACGCAGTATTTT.

V gene TRBV15 combines with J gene TRBJ1-1, with D hard to call. V lost 1 base, J lost 1 base, and 4 bases lay in between. The CDR3 spans 13 residues. Germline lookup yields CDR1 LNHNV and CDR2 YYDKDF (reference sequence). The CDR3 DNA reads as TGTGCCACCAGCAGAGCAGGGAACACTGAAGCTTTCTTT. It specifies CATSRAGNTEAFF.

The gene calls are TRBV11-2 and TRBJ2-5; 9 bases align to TRBD1. Looked up from germline, CDR1 is SGHAT and CDR2 is FQNNGV. The CDR3 is 16 residues long. With 2 bases clipped from V and 5 bases from J, the junction kept 9 bases outside the gene matches. The CDR3, as DNA: TGTGCCAGCAGCTTAAAGGGACAGGGTATTGGGGAGACCCAGTACTTC. It specifies CASSLKGQGIGETQYF.

The CDR3 loop is CASSVGGSSTYEQYF. For the CDR3, the DNA is TGTGCCAGCAGCGTAGGTGGGAGCTCCACCTACGAGCAGTACTTC. This chain links TRBV9 with TRBJ2-7, with D possibly being TRBD2 (5 bases). There are 15 residues in the CDR3. CDR1 is SGDLS, CDR2 YYNGEE, per germline. Trimming left V 0 bases short and J 2 bases short, with 12 bases between.

The chain combines TRBV11-3 with TRBJ2-7, with TRBD1 matching over 7 bases. With 5 bases clipped from V and 4 bases from J, the junction kept 11 bases outside the gene matches. The CDR3 contains 15 residues. Germline-derived CDR1 and CDR2 are SGHNT and YENEEA. This CDR3 is CASSPAPGQRYEQYF. The CDR3 DNA sequence: TGTGCCAGCAGCCCCGCGCCGGGACAGAGGTACGAGCAGTACTTC. Using reference TRBV11-3 and TRBJ2-7 for the parts outside the CDR3, the full variable domain is EAGVVQSPRYKIIEKKQPVAFWCNPISGHNTLYWYLQNLGQGPELLIRYENEEAVDDSQLPKDRFSAERLKGVDSTLKIQPAELGDSAVYLCASSPAPGQRYEQYFGPGTRLTVT.

The chain joins TRBV4-3 to TRBJ2-7; D might be TRBD1 (6 bases). The ends were cut back, 0 bases at V and 5 bases at J, with 20 bases in the middle. Germline-derived CDR1 and CDR2 are LGHNA and YSLEER. The CDR3 length is 17 residues. CDR3 amino acids: CASSQEPLRQGFNEQYF. DNA of the CDR3: TGCGCCAGCAGCCAAGAGCCCCTAAGGCAGGGGTTCAACGAGCAGTACTTC.

The chain links TRBV5-1 to TRBJ2-7; 9 bases align to TRBD1. This CDR3 has 15 amino acids. Germline V CDR1 and CDR2: SGHRS, YFSETQ. V was pared by 7 bases and J by 0 bases, with 8 bases of the junction left unmatched. The CDR3 here is CASGMGTGFSYEQYF. CDR3 bases: TGCGCCAGCGGAATGGGGACAGGGTTCTCCTACGAGCAGTACTTC.

This clone has just a few counts. This chain uses TRBV2 with TRBJ1-1; 12 nucleotides align to TRBD1. With V trimmed by 5 bases and J by 1 base, 8 bases remained unmatched. From germline, CDR1 is SNHLY and CDR2 FYNNEI. This CDR3 is 17 amino acids long. The DNA of the CDR3 is TGTGCCAGCAGTACTGGGACAGGGGGCGCCGGGAACACTGAAGCTTTCTTT. Translation: CASSTGTGGAGNTEAFF. The full variable domain, completed using reference TRBV2 and TRBJ1-1, is EPEVTQTPSHQVTQMGQEVILRCVPISNHLYFYWYRQILGQKVEFLVSFYNNEISEKSEIFDDQFSVERPDGSNFTLKIRSTKLEDSAMYFCASSTGTGGAGNTEAFFGQGTRLTVV.

The rearrangement links TRBV7-9 to TRBJ2-7; 7 nucleotides align to TRBD1. The V and J ends lost 5 bases and 7 bases, in that order; junction bases with no gene match: 14. The CDR3 loop spans 15 amino acids. Germline values: CDR1 SEHNR, CDR2 FQNEAQ (reference sequence). CDR3: CASSARDTKDREQYF. In nucleotides, the CDR3 is TGTGCCAGCAGCGCCCGGGACACGAAGGACAGGGAGCAGTACTTC.

The rearrangement uses TRBV5-1 and TRBJ2-6; TRBD1 matches at 7 bases. This CDR3 is 18 amino acids long. CDR1 is SGHRS and CDR2 is YFSETQ in the germline V gene. V shed 1 base and J 0 bases; nucleotides not matched to a gene: 7. The CDR3 loop is CASSLSGQALSGANVLTF. CDR3 DNA sequence: TGCGCCAGCAGCTTGTCCGGACAGGCCCTCTCTGGGGCCAACGTCCTGACTTTC.

The gene calls are TRBV7-2 and TRBJ1-3; D is uncertain. Germline V CDR1 and CDR2: SGHTA, FQGNSA. The CDR3 sequence is 13 residues long. Trimming shortened V by 6 bases and J by 5 bases, and 11 bases separated the two germline ends. The CDR3 coding sequence is TGTGCCAGCAGTTTGACATTTAGAAACACCATATATTTT. This translates into CASSLTFRNTIYF. The full variable domain, its missing parts supplied by reference TRBV7-2 and TRBJ1-3, is GAGVSQSPSNKVTEKGKDVELRCDPISGHTALYWYRQSLGQGLEFLIYFQGNSAPDKSGLPSDRFSAERTGGSVSTLTIQRTQQEDSAVYLCASSLTFRNTIYFGEGSWLTVV.

Concerning this clone: At one boundary the junction diverges from the germline segment, which might be a read error. J is TRBJ1-2 and V is TRBV29-1, with a possible D match to TRBD1 (6 bases). The germline V gene encodes CDR1 SQVTM and CDR2 ANQGSEA. The CDR3 totals 11 residues. CDR3 nucleotides: TGCGGCGTTGCTCTGGGGGCTGGCTACACCTTC. Its translation is CGVALGAGYTF.

The V call is TRBV25-1, the J call TRBJ2-5; D might be TRBD2 (7 bases). V lost 8 bases, J lost 4 bases, and 20 bases lay in between. CDR1 is MGHDK, CDR2 SYGVNS, per germline. This CDR3 has 15 residues. The CDR3 DNA sequence: TGTGCCAGCTCCCTAAGCGGGCGGGGGCGAGAGACCCAGTACTTC. Translating it yields CASSLSGRGRETQYF.

The chain combines TRBV5-4 with TRBJ2-5, with a possible D match to TRBD1 (5 bases). Trimming pared 2 bases from V and 4 bases from J, leaving 9 bases between. CDR3 length: 13 amino acids. Per the germline V gene, CDR1 is SGHNT and CDR2 is YYREEE (reference sequence). The CDR3 DNA sequence: TGTGCCAGCAGCTTAAGACAGAGAGAGACCCAGTACTTC. It yields the protein CASSLRQRETQYF. Full variable domain (missing parts from reference TRBV5-4 and TRBJ2-5): ETGVTQSPTHLIKTRGQQVTLRCSSQSGHNTVSWYQQALGQGPQFIFQYYREEENGRGNFPPRFSGLQFPNYSSELNVNALELDDSALYLCASSLRQRETQYFGPGTRLLVL.

This sequence joins TRBV18 and TRBJ2-3; 7 bases line up with TRBD1. The germline gives CDR1 KGHSH, CDR2 LQKENI. Trimming took 8 bases from V and 2 from J; bases not matched to a gene: 10. The CDR3 is 15 residues long. CDR3 sequence: CASQPGQPPTDTQYF. The DNA for the CDR3 is TGTGCCAGCCAGCCGGGACAGCCACCCACAGATACGCAGTATTTT.

The chain couples TRBV9 to TRBJ1-5, with D tentatively TRBD1 (5 bases). The CDR3 consists of 13 residues. Trimming stripped 4 bases from V and 7 bases from J, with 12 bases between. Germline values: CDR1 SGDLS, CDR2 YYNGEE. CDR3 DNA: TGTGCCAGCAGCCCAGACAGCGTACAGCCCCAGCATTTT. Translated, it gives CASSPDSVQPQHF.

The J gene is TRBJ2-3, the V gene TRBV15, with D possibly TRBD2 on 5 matching bases. Between the trimmed V and J ends, which lost 2 bases and 4 bases, there was a span of 13 bases. This CDR3 region has 15 residues. CDR1 and CDR2 (germline): LNHNV, YYDKDF (reference sequence). CDR3 nucleotides: TGTGCCACCAGCAGATCGGGGATTTACGCAGATACGCAGTATTTT. This translates into CATSRSGIYADTQYF.

J is TRBJ2-7 and V is TRBV14; 11 bases are shared with TRBD2. J was trimmed by 0 bases and V by 0 bases; bases with no gene match: 7. CDR1 and CDR2 from the germline V gene are SGHDN and FVKESK. CDR3 length equals 18 residues. CDR3: CASSQELAGAFLSYEQYF. In nucleotides, the CDR3 is TGTGCCAGCAGCCAAGAACTAGCGGGAGCTTTTCTCTCCTACGAGCAGTACTTC.

The V gene is TRBV7-9, the J gene TRBJ2-1; the match to TRBD2 covers 11 bases. The germline V gene encodes CDR1 SEHNR and CDR2 FQNEAQ (reference sequence). The CDR3 sequence is 15 residues long. The trim removed 6 bases at V and 3 bases at J, leaving 4 bases unmatched. CDR3 protein: CASSSGTSGYNEQFF. The CDR3 DNA reads TGTGCCAGCAGTTCCGGGACTAGCGGCTACAATGAGCAGTTCTTC. Drawing the rest from reference TRBV7-9 and TRBJ2-1, the complete variable domain is DTGVSQNPRHKITKRGQNVTFRCDPISEHNRLYWYRQTLGQGPEFLTYFQNEAQLEKSRLLSDRFSAERPKGSFSTLEIQRTEQGDSAMYLCASSSGTSGYNEQFFGPGTRLTVL.

This clone was counted a single time. The CDR3 DNA reads as TGTGCCAGCAGTGACTACTCCTCTGGGGCCAACGTCCTGACTTTC. It encodes CASSDYSSGANVLTF. V usage is TRBV6-4 and J usage is TRBJ2-6; the D is unclear. The germline V gene encodes CDR1 MRHNA and CDR2 SNTAGT. The length of the CDR3 is 15 residues. Trimming removed 1 base at V and 0 bases at J, with 4 bases between.